This TCR beta chain is drawn from a study of T-cell memory formation after mild COVID-19. The CDR3 runs 15 residues. Per the germline V gene, CDR1 is SNHLY and CDR2 is FYNNEI. The ends were cut back, 7 bases at V and 0 bases at J, with 13 bases in the middle. TCRdb recomputed calls from the 5' RACE reads with MiXCR, one row per CDR3 protein. Of about 410,000 distinct CDR3 sequences listed, roughly 17% are singletons. The sample comprised PBMCs or a T cell subset sorted from them (not recorded which). This TCR derives from a man aged 18 to 30 who had mild COVID-19 (a few samples of this study predate the infection). Cell type and time point are not known. This chain links TRBV2 with TRBJ2-1, with unresolved D. Here the CDR3 DNA reads TGTGCCAGCATGGAACTCCAAACCTCCTACAATGAGCAGTTCTTC. This codes for CASMELQTSYNEQFF.